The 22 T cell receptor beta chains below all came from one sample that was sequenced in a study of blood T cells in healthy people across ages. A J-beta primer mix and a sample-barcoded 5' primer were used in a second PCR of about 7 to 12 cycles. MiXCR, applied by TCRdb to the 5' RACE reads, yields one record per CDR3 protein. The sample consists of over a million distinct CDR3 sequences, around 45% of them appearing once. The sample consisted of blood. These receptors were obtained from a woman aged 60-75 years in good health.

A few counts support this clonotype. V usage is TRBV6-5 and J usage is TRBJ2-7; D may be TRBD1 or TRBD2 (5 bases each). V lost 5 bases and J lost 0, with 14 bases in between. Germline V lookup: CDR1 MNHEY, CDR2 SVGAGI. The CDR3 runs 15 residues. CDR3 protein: CASSKPGRSSYEQYF. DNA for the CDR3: TGTGCCAGCAGTAAGCCGGGACGCAGCTCCTACGAGCAGTACTTC.

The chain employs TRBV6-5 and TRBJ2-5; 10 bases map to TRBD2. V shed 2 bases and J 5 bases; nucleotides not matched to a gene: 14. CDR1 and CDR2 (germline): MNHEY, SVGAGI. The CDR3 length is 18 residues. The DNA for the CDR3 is TGTGCCAGCAGTTACAGGGCTAGCGGGAGATGGGGAAGGGAGACCCAGTACTTC. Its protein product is CASSYRASGRWGRETQYF.

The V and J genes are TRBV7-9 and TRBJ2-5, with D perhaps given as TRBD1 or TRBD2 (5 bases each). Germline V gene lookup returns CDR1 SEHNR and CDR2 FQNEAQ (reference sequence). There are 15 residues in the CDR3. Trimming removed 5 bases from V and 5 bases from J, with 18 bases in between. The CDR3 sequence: CASSPAGFAGETQYF. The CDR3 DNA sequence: TGTGCCAGCAGCCCGGCAGGGTTCGCGGGCGAGACCCAGTACTTC.

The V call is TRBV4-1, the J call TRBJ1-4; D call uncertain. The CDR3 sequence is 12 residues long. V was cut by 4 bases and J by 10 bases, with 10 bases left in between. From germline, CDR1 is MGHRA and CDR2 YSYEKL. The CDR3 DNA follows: TGCGCCAGCAGCCCTGAAGGAGGAAAACTGTTTTTT. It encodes CASSPEGGKLFF.

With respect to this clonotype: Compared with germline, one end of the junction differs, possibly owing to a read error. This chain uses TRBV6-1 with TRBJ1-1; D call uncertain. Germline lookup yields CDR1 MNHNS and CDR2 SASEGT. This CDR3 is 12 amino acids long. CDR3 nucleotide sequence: TGTGCCAGCAGTGAAGTAACGGGTGAAGGTTTCTTT. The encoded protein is CASSEVTGEGFF.

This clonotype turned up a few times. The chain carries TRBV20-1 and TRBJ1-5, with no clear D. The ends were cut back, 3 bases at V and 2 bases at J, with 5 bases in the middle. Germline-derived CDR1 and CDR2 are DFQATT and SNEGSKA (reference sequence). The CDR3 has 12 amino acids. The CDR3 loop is CSARWGNQPQHF. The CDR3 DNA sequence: TGCAGTGCTAGGTGGGGCAATCAGCCCCAGCATTTT.

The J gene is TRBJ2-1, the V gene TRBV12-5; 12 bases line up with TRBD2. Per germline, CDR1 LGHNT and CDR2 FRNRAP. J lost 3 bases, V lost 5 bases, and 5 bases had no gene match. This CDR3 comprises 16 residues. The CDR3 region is CASGILAGGSYNEQFF. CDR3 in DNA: TGTGCTAGTGGTATTCTAGCGGGAGGGAGCTACAATGAGCAGTTCTTC.

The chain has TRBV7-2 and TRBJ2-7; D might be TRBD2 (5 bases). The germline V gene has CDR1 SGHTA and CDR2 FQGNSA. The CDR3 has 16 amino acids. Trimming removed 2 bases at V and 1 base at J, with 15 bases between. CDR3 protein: CASSLTDSRLSYEQYF. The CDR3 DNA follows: TGTGCCAGCAGCTTAACTGATAGCCGACTATCCTACGAGCAGTACTTC.

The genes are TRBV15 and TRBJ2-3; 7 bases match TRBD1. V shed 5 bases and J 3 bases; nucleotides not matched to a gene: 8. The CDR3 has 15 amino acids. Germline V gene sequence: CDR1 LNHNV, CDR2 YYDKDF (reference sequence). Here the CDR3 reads CATSARTGLTDTQYF. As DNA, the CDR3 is TGTGCCACCAGCGCCCGGACAGGATTAACAGATACGCAGTATTTT.

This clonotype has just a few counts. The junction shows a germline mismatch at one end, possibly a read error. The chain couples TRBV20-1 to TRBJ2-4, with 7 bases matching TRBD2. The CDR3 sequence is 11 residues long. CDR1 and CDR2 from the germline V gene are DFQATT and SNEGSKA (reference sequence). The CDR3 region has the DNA TGCAGTGCCAGAGCGGGGCAGCCGCAGTACTTC. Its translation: CSARAGQPQYF.

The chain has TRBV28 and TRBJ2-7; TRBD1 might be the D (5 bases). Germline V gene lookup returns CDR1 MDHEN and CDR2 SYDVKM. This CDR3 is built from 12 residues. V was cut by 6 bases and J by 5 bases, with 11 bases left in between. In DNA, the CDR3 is TGTGCCAGCAGGTCCGTAGGGGACGAGCAGTACTTC. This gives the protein CASRSVGDEQYF.

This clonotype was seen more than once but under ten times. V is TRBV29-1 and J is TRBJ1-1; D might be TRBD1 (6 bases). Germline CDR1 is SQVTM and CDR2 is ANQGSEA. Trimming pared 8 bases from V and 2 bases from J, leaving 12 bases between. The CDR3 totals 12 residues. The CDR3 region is CSLRGGNTEAFF. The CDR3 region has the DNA TGCAGCCTCAGGGGTGGTAACACTGAAGCTTTCTTT. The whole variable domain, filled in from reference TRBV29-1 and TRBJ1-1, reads SAVISQKPSRDICQRGTSLTIQCQVDSQVTMMFWYRQQPGQSLTLIATANQGSEATYESGFVIDKFPISRPNLTFSTLTVSNMSPEDSSIYLCSLRGGNTEAFFGQGTRLTVV.

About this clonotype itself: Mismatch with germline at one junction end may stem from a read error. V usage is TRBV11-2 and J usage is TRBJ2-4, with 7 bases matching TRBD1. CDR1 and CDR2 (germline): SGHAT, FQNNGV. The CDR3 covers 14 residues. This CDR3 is CAGSLAQGVGEQYF. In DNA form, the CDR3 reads TGTGCCGGCAGCTTAGCTCAGGGGGTCGGAGAGCAGTACTTC.

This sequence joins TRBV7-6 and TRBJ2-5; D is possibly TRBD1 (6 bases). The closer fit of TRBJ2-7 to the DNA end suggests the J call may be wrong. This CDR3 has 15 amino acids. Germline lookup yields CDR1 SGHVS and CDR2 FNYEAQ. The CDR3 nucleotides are TGTGCCAGCAGCTTAAGGCAGGGGAGACCCTACGAGCAGTACTTC. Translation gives CASSLRQGRPYEQYF.

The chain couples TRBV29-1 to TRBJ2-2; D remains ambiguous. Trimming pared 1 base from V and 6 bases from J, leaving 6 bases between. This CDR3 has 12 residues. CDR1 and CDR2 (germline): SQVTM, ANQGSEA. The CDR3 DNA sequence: TGCAGCGTTGAAGTTGGGGCCGGGGAGCTGTTTTTT. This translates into CSVEVGAGELFF.

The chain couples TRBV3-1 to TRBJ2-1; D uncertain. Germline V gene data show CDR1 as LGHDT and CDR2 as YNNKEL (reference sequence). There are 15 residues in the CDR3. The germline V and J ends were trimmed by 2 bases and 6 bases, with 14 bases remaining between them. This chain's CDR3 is CASSQPLRASNEQFF. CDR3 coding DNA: TGTGCCAGCAGCCAACCTCTTAGGGCTTCCAATGAGCAGTTCTTC.

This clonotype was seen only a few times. This CDR3 is CASTAGQPEAFF. The CDR3, as DNA: TGTGCCAGCACCGCGGGACAGCCTGAAGCTTTCTTT. The rearrangement links TRBV12-3 or TRBV12-4 to TRBJ1-1, with 7 bases matching TRBD1. The V gene end was trimmed by 7 bases and the J gene end by 6 bases; junction bases not matched to a gene: 5. The CDR3 has 12 residues.

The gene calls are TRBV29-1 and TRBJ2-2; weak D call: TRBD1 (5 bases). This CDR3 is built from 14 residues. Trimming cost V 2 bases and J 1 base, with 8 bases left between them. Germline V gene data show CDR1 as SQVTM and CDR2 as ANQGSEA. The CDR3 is CSVEYRGNTGELFF. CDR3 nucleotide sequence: TGCAGCGTTGAATATAGGGGGAACACCGGGGAGCTGTTTTTT.

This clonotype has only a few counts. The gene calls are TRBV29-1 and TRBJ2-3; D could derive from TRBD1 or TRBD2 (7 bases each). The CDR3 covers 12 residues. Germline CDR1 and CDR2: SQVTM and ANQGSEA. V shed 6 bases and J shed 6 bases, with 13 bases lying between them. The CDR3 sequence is CSVRQGGDTQYF. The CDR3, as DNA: TGCAGCGTGAGACAGGGAGGGGATACGCAGTATTTT.

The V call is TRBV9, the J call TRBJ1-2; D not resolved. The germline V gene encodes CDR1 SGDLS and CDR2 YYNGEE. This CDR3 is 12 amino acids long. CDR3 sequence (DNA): TGTGCTAGCGGCCTCTCGGGCTATGGCTACACCTTC. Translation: CASGLSGYGYTF.

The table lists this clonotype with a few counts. The CDR3 loop reads CASSSEGGHSYEQYF. CDR3 nucleotide sequence: TGCGCCAGCAGCTCCGAGGGGGGCCACTCCTACGAGCAGTACTTC. The rearrangement uses TRBV5-1 and TRBJ2-7; TRBD1 or TRBD2 may be the D gene (6 bases each). Deletions cut 3 bases from V and 0 bases from J, with 13 bases between. This CDR3 is 15 amino acids long. CDR1 and CDR2 (germline): SGHRS, YFSETQ.

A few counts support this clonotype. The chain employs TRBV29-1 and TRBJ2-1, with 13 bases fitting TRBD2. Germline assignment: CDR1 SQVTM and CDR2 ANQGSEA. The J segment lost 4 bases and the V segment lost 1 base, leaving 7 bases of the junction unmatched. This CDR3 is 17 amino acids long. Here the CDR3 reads CSVEVGGTSGVYNEQFF. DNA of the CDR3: TGCAGCGTTGAAGTGGGGGGGACTAGCGGGGTTTACAATGAGCAGTTCTTC.